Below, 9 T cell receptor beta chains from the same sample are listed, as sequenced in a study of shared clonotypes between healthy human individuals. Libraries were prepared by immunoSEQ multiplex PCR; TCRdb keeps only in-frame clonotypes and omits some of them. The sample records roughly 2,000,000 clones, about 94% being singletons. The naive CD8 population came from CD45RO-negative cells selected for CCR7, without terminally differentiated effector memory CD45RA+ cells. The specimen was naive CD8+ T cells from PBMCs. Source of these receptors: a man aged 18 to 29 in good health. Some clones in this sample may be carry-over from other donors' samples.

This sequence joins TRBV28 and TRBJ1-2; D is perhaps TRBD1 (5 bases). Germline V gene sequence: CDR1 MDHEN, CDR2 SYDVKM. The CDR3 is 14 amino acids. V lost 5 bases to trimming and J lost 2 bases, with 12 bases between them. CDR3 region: CASSQRGANYGYTF. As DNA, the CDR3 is TGTGCCAGCAGTCAGCGGGGCGCGAACTATGGCTACACCTTC.

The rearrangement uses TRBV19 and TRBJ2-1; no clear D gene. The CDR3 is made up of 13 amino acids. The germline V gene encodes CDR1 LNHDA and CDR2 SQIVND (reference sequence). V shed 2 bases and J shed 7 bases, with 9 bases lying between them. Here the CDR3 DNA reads TGTGCCAGTAGTATACTCAGAAATAATGAGCAGTTCTTC. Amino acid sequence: CASSILRNNEQFF.

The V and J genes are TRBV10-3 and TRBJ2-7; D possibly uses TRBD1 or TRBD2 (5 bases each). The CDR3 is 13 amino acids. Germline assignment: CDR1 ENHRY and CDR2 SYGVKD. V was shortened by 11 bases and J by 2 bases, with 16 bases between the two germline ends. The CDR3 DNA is TGTGCCGGCCGTCGGGGCGGAACCTACGAGCAGTACTTC. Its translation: CAGRRGGTYEQYF.

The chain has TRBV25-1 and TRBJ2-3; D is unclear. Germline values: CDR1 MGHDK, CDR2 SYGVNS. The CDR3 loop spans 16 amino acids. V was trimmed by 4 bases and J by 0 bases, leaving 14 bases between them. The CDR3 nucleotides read TGTGCCAGCAGTGTCCGCGGAGTCTTTAGCACAGATACGCAGTATTTT. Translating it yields CASSVRGVFSTDTQYF.

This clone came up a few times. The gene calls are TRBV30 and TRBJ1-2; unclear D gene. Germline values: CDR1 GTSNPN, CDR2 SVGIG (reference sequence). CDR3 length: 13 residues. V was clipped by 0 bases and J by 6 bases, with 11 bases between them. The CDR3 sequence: CAWSVWKWDGYTF. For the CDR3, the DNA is TGTGCCTGGAGTGTGTGGAAGTGGGATGGCTACACCTTC.

Written as DNA, the CDR3 is TGTGCCAGCAGCACCCGAAGTCGGAGGGCTTTCGGGGAGCTGTTTTTT. Protein product: CASSTRSRRAFGELFF. The chain combines TRBV7-8 with TRBJ2-2, with D tentatively TRBD2 (6 bases). The CDR3 totals 16 residues. Germline lookup yields CDR1 SGHVS and CDR2 FQNEAQ. V gave up 5 bases and J gave up 7 bases, with 20 bases separating them.

The CDR3 reads CASRRRQGWYGYTF. The CDR3 DNA sequence: TGTGCCAGCAGGCGTAGACAGGGTTGGTATGGCTACACCTTC. This chain connects TRBV28 to TRBJ1-2; 7 bases match TRBD1. The CDR3 covers 14 residues. The V gene end was trimmed by 6 bases and the J gene end by 5 bases; junction bases not matched to a gene: 9. The germline V gene has CDR1 MDHEN and CDR2 SYDVKM.

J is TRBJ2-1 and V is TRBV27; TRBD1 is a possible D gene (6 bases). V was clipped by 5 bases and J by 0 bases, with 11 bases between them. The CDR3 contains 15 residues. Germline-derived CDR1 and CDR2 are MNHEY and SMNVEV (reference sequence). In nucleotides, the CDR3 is TGTGCCAGCAGTATCGGACAGAACTCCTACAATGAGCAGTTCTTC. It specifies CASSIGQNSYNEQFF.

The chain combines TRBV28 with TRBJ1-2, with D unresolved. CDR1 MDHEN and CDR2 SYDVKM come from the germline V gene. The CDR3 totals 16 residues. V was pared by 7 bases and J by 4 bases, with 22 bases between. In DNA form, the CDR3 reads TGTGCCAGCAATACCCCGCCGGCACAGAACTTCTATGGCTACACCTTC. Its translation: CASNTPPAQNFYGYTF.